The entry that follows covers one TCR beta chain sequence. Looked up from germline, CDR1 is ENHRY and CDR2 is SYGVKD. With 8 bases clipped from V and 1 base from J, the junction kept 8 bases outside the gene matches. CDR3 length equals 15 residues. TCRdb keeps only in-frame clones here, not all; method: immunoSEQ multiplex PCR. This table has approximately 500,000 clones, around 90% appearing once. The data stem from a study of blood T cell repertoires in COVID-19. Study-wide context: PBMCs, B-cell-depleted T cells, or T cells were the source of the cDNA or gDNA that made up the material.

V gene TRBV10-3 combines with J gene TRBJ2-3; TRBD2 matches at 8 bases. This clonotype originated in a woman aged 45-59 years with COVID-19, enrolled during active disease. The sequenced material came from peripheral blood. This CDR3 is CAIEEARGGTDTQYF. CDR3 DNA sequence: TGTGCCATCGAGGAGGCGCGGGGGGGCACAGATACGCAGTATTTT.